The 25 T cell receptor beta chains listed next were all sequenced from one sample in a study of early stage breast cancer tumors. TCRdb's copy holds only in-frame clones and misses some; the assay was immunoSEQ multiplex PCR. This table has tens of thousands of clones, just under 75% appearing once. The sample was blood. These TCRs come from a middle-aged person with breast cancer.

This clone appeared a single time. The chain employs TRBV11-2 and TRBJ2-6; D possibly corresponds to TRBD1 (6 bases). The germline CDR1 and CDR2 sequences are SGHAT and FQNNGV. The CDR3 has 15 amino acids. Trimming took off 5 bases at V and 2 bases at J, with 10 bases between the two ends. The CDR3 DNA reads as TGTGCCAGCAGCCCGAACAGGGCTGGGGCCAACGTCCTGACTTTC. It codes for CASSPNRAGANVLTF.

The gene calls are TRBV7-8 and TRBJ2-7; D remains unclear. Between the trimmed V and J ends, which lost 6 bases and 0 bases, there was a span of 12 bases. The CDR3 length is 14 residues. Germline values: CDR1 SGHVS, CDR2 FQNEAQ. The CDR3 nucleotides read TGTGCCAGCAGTTTGACTCTTAGCTCCTACGAGCAGTACTTC. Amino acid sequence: CASSLTLSSYEQYF.

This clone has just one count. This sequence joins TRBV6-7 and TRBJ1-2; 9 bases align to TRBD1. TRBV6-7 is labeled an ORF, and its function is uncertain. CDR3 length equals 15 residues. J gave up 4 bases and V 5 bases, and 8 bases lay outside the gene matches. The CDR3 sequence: CASSPGTGRSYGYTF. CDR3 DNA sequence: TGTGCCAGCAGTCCCGGGACAGGGAGGAGCTATGGCTACACCTTC.

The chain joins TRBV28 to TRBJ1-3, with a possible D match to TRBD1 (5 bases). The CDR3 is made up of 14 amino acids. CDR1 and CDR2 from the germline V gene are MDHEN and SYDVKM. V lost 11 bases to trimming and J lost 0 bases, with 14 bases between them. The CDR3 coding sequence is TGTGCCGCTTTTGGGACGGACTCTGGAAACACCATATATTTT. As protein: CAAFGTDSGNTIYF.

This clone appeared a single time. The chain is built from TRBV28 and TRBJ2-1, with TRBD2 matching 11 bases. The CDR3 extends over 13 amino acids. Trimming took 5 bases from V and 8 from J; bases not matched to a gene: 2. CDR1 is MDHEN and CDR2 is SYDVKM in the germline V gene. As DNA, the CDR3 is TGTGCCAGCAGTGTAGCGGGAGGGTATGAGCAGTTCTTC. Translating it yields CASSVAGGYEQFF.

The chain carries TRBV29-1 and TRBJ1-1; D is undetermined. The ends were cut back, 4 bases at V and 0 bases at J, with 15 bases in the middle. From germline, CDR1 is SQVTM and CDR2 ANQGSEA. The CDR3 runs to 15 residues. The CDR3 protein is CSVVNLRSMNTEAFF. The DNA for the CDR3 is TGCAGCGTTGTTAATCTACGGTCCATGAACACTGAAGCTTTCTTT.

The CDR3 DNA sequence: TGTGCCAGCGGGAGTGGAGGAGATACGCAGTATTTT. It is translated as CASGSGGDTQYF. V usage is TRBV7-2 and J usage is TRBJ2-3, with D maybe TRBD2 (5 bases). The CDR3 loop spans 12 amino acids. Deletions cut 8 bases from V and 5 bases from J, with 11 bases between. CDR1 and CDR2 from the germline V gene are SGHTA and FQGNSA.

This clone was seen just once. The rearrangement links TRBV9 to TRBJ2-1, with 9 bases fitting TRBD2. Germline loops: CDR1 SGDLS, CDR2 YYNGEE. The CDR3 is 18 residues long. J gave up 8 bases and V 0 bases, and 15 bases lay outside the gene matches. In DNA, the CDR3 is TGTGCCAGCAGCGTAGCCCAGGGCGGGAGGGCCTATCGGCATGAGCAGTTCTTC. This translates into CASSVAQGGRAYRHEQFF.

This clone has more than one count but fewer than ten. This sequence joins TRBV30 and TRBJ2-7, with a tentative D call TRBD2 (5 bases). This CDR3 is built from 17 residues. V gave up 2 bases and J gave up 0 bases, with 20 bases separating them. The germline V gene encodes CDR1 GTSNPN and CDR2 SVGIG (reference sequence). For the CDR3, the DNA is TGTGCCTGGAGTCTAACCCGTTTCGGACTCAGCTCCTACGAGCAGTACTTC. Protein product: CAWSLTRFGLSSYEQYF.

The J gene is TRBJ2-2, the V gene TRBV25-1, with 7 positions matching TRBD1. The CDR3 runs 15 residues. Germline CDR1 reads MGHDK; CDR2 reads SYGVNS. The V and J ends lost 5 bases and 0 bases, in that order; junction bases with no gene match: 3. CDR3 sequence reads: CASSRQGANTGELFF. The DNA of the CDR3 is TGTGCCAGCAGTCGACAGGGCGCGAACACCGGGGAGCTGTTTTTT.

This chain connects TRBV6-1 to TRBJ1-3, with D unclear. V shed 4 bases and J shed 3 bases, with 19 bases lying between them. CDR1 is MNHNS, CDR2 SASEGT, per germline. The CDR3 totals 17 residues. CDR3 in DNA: TGTGCCAGCAGTGCAAATTTCGGGTTAGACTATGGAAACACCATATATTTT. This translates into CASSANFGLDYGNTIYF.

For the CDR3, the DNA is TGTGCCAGCAGTTTTACAGGGTTGTGGTACTTC. This translates into CASSFTGLWYF. This chain links TRBV6-5 with TRBJ2-7; weak D call: TRBD1 (6 bases). This CDR3 has 11 amino acids. With 4 bases removed from V and 12 bases from J, the gap between germline ends came to 13 bases. Germline V gene sequence: CDR1 MNHEY, CDR2 SVGAGI.

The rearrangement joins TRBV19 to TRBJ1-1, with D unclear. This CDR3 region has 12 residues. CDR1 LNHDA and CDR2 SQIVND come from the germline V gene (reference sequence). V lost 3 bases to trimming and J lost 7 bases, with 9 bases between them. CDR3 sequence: CASSMTSLEAFF. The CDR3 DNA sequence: TGTGCCAGTAGTATGACCTCCCTTGAAGCTTTCTTT.

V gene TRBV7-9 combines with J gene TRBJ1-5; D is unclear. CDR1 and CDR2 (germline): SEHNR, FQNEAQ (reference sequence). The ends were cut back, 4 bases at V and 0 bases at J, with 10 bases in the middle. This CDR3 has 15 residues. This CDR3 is CASSSTANSNQPQHF. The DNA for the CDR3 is TGTGCCAGCAGCTCAACAGCGAATAGCAATCAGCCCCAGCATTTT.

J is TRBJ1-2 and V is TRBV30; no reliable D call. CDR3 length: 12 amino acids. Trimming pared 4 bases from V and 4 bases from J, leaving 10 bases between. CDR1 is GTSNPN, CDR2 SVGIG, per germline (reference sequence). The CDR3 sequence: CAWNSGSYGYTF. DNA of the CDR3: TGTGCCTGGAATTCGGGGTCCTATGGCTACACCTTC.

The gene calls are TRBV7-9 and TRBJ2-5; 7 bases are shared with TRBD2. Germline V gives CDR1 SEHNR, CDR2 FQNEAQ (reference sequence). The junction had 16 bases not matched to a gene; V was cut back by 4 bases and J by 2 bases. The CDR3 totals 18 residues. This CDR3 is CASSSSRGGGVQQETQYF. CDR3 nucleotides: TGTGCCAGCAGCTCATCCCGCGGGGGAGGCGTACAGCAAGAGACCCAGTACTTC.

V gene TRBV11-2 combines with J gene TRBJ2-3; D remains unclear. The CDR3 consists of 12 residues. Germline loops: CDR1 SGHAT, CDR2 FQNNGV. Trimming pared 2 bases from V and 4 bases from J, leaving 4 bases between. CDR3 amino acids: CASSLIADTQYF. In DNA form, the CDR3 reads TGTGCCAGCAGCTTAATCGCAGATACGCAGTATTTT. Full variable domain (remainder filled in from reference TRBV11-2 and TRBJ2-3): EAGVAQSPRYKIIEKRQSVAFWCNPISGHATLYWYQQILGQGPKLLIQFQNNGVVDDSQLPKDRFSAERLKGVDSTLKIQPAKLEDSAVYLCASSLIADTQYFGPGTRLTVL.

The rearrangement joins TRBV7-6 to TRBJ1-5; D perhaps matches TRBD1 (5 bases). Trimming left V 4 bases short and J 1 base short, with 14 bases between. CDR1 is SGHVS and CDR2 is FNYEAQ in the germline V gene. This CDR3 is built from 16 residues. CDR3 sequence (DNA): TGTGCCAGCAGCTCAGGGACCTCGGGGAGCAATCAGCCCCAGCATTTT. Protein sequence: CASSSGTSGSNQPQHF.

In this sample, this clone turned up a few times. As DNA, the CDR3 is TGTGCCAGCAGCGTTAGCGGGGCCAGCTCCTACAATGAGCAGTTCTTC. Its protein is CASSVSGASSYNEQFF. This sequence joins TRBV9 and TRBJ2-1, with 8 positions matching TRBD2. Per the germline V gene, CDR1 is SGDLS and CDR2 is YYNGEE. The CDR3 is made up of 16 amino acids. V dropped 2 bases and J dropped 0; count of bases not matched to a gene: 4.

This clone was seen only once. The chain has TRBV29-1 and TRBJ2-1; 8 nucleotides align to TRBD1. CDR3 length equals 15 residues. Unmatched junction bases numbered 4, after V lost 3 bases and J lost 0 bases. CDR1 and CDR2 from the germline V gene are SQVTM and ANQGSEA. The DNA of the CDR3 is TGCAGCGTTGATATTGGACAGGGCTCCTACAATGAGCAGTTCTTC. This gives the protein CSVDIGQGSYNEQFF.

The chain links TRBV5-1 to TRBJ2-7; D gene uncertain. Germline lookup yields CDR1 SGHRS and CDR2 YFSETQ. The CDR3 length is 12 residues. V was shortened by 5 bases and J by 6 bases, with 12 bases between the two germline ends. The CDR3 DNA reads TGCGCCAGCAGAGGCGGTACGGGCGAGCAGTACTTC. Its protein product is CASRGGTGEQYF. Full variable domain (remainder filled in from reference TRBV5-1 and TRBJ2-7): KAGVTQTPRYLIKTRGQQVTLSCSPISGHRSVSWYQQTPGQGLQFLFEYFSETQRNKGNFPGRFSGRQFSNSRSEMNVSTLELGDSALYLCASRGGTGEQYFGPGTRLTVT.

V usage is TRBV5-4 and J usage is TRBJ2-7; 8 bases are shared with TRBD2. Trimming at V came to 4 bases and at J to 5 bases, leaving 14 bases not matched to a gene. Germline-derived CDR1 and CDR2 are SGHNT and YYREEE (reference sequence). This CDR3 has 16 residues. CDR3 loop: CASSRGGSGSINEQYF. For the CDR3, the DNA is TGTGCCAGCAGCAGGGGTGGGAGCGGGAGCATCAACGAGCAGTACTTC.

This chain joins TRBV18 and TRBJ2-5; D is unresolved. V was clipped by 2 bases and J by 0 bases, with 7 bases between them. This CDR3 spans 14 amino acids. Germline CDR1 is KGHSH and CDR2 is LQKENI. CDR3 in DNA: TGTGCCAGCTCACCAGCCAGAAACCAAGAGACCCAGTACTTC. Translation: CASSPARNQETQYF.

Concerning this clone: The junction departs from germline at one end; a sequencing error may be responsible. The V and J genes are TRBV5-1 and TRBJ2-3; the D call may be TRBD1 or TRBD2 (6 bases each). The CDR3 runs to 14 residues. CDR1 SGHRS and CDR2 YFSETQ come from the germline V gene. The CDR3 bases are TGCGCCAGCAGCTTAGGGGGGCGCACCGATACGCAGTATTTT. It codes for CASSLGGRTDTQYF.

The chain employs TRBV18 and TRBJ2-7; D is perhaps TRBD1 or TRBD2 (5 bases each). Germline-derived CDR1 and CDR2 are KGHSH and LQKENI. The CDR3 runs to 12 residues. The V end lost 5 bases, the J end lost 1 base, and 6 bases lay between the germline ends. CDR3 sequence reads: CASSEGSYEQYF. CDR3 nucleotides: TGTGCCAGCTCAGAGGGGTCCTACGAGCAGTACTTC.